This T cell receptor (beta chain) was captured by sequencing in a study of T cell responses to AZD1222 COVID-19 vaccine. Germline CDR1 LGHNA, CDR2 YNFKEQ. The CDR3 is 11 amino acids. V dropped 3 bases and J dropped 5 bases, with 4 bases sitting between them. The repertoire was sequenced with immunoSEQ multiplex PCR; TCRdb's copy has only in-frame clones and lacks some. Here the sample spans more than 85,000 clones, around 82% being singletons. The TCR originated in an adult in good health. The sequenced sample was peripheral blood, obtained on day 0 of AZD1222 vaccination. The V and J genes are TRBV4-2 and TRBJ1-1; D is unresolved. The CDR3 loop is CASSHGTEAFF. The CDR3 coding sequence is TGTGCCAGCAGCCACGGAACTGAAGCTTTCTTT.